The rows below give T cell receptor beta chains drawn from one sample of a study of regulatory dendritic cells for organ transplantation. The method was immunoSEQ multiplex PCR; TCRdb's version includes in-frame clones alone and lacks a portion of them. The sample contains about 11,000 clones, about 75% of which appear only once. Sequencing was performed on memory CD8+ T cells from blood. These receptors were collected from a human donor in good health. CDR3s include the opening cysteine and the closing phenylalanine or tryptophan. The D gene is left open where the match is weak. Size values are once, few and many counts, or a class for expanded clones, and some rows have none.

abundance,d_gene,j_gene,v_gene,CDR3nt,CDR3aa
few,.,TRBJ2-7,TRBV4-3,TGCGCCAGCAGCCAAGCGGCTGGCGAACACTACGAGCAGTACTTC,CASSQAAGEHYEQYF
.,TRBD1,TRBJ2-1,TRBV4-1,TGCGCCAGCAGCCAAGGTTTAGGGACAGGCCACTACAATGAGCAGTTCTTC,CASSQGLGTGHYNEQFF
.,.,TRBJ1-3,TRBV11-2,TGTGCCAGCACCATAGGACCCTCTAACACCATATATTTT,CASTIGPSNTIYF
.,TRBD1,TRBJ1-5,TRBV28,TGTGCCAGCAGTTTCAGGGGGCGAGGCAATCAGCCCCAGCATTTT,CASSFRGRGNQPQHF
.,TRBD2,TRBJ2-3,TRBV4-3,TGCGCCAGCAGCCAAGATCCCTACGCGGGGGTCAGCACAGATACGCAGTATTTT,CASSQDPYAGVSTDTQYF
few,TRBD1,TRBJ1-5,TRBV2,TGTGCCAGCAGCGGACAGGGGACTTATCAGCCCCAGCATTTT,CASSGQGTYQPQHF
medium-sized,TRBD2,TRBJ2-3,TRBV13,TGTGCCAGCAGCTTAGCGGGAGGGCCGGGCACAGATACGCAGTATTTT,CASSLAGGPGTDTQYF
medium-sized,.,TRBJ2-2,TRBV19,TGTGCCAGTAGTCCCCCGGGCCGCGACACCGGGGAGCTGTTTTTT,CASSPPGRDTGELFF
.,.,TRBJ2-2,TRBV4-1,TGCGCCAGCAGCCAAGAATACAGGGAATGGGCCGGGGAGCTGTTTTTT,CASSQEYREWAGELFF
once,.,TRBJ2-3,TRBV11-2,TGTGCCAGCAGCTTGAGGGGGGCTATTCAAGATACGCAGTATTTT,CASSLRGAIQDTQYF
few,TRBD2,TRBJ2-1,TRBV4-1,TGCGCCAGCAGCCAAGACACACTAGCGGGAGTATCTAATGAGCAGTTCTTC,CASSQDTLAGVSNEQFF
few,.,TRBJ2-7,TRBV19,TGTGCCAGTAGCCCGATCCTTTACAGGTCTGCCTGGGAGCAGTACTTC,CASSPILYRSAWEQYF
large,.,TRBJ2-7,TRBV7-9,TGTGCCAGCGGGCGGAGCCTCGAGCAGTACTTC,CASGRSLEQYF
.,.,TRBJ2-7,TRBV6-5,TGTGCCAGCAGTTTTCTGGGGTCAGGGTCCTACGAGCAGTACTTC,CASSFLGSGSYEQYF
.,TRBD2,TRBJ2-5,TRBV5-1,TGCGCCAGCAGCTCTCGGACTAGCGGGGAGGAGACCCAGTACTTC,CASSSRTSGEETQYF
.,TRBD1,TRBJ1-1,TRBV6-5,TGTGCCAGCAGTTTCGCACAGGGGGCCACTGAAGCTTTCTTT,CASSFAQGATEAFF
few,.,TRBJ2-7,TRBV6-1,TGTGCCAGCAGTGAATTGGGAAGCCCCAGGGGAACCTACGAGCAGTACTTC,CASSELGSPRGTYEQYF
.,TRBD1,TRBJ1-2,TRBV6-6,TGTGCCAGCAGTTACCGCGGTGGGGACAGAATCTATGGCTACACCTTC,CASSYRGGDRIYGYTF
few,TRBD1,TRBJ1-1,TRBV15,TGTGCCACCAGCCGTACAGGGGTCACTGAAGCTTTCTTT,CATSRTGVTEAFF
.,TRBD1,TRBJ2-1,TRBV14,TGTGCCAGCAGTATAGGGACAGCATACAATGAGCAGTTCTTC,CASSIGTAYNEQFF
.,.,TRBJ2-7,TRBV13,TGTGCCAGCAGCTTAATTAGCGAAGGCCATTACGAGCAGTACTTC,CASSLISEGHYEQYF
.,.,TRBJ1-2,TRBV7-2,TGTGCCAGCAGCTTAGTCTTCCAGGGTAGCTATGGCTACACCTTC,CASSLVFQGSYGYTF
.,.,TRBJ1-6,TRBV7-9,TGTGCCAGCAGTAGGGGCGATGGTTCACCCCTCCACTTT,CASSRGDGSPLHF
.,TRBD1,TRBJ1-5,TRBV19,TGTGCCAGTAGCACCACGGCAGGGGGCCATCAGCCCCAGCATTTT,CASSTTAGGHQPQHF
.,TRBD1,TRBJ1-2,TRBV27,TGTGCCAGCAAAGAATCCGGGACAGGGAGGGACACCTTC,CASKESGTGRDTF
few,TRBD1,TRBJ1-2,TRBV27,TGTGCCAGCAGTTATCCAGGGGGCTATGGCTACACCTTC,CASSYPGGYGYTF
.,.,TRBJ2-7,TRBV13,TGTGCCAGCAGCTACTCGGGGATAGACTACGAGCAGTACTTC,CASSYSGIDYEQYF
.,.,TRBJ2-3,TRBV6-4,TGTGCCAGCAGTTCCCGGGGAGGCACAGATACGCAGTATTTT,CASSSRGGTDTQYF
few,TRBD1,TRBJ1-2,TRBV5-3,TGTGCCAGAAGCTTGGCCTTAGGACAGGGGGATGGCTACACCTTC,CARSLALGQGDGYTF
.,TRBD2,TRBJ2-3,TRBV7-2,TGTGCCAGCAGCCTAGGAGTGGGGGGGAACACAGATACGCAGTATTTT,CASSLGVGGNTDTQYF
large,TRBD2,TRBJ2-7,TRBV28,TGTGCCAGCAGTTTGGAGCTAGCGGGGAGTGATTACGAGCAGTACTTC,CASSLELAGSDYEQYF
.,.,TRBJ2-7,TRBV4-1,TGCGCCAGCAGCCAAGACAGCACCTACGAGCAGTACTTC,CASSQDSTYEQYF
.,.,TRBJ2-5,TRBV27,TGTGCCAGCAGTTCCGGGACCCGCGGGGAGACCCAGTACTTC,CASSSGTRGETQYF
few,.,TRBJ1-1,TRBV7-9,.,CASSLVRFGAFF
.,.,TRBJ1-2,TRBV4-3,TGCGCCAGCAGCCAGGCTACCAGGCCAGACTATGGCTACACCTTC,CASSQATRPDYGYTF
.,.,TRBJ2-7,TRBV28,TGTGCCAGCAGTTCGACGGGGCGGTGGGGCGAGCAGTACTTC,CASSSTGRWGEQYF
.,TRBD2,TRBJ2-1,TRBV7-6,TGTGCCAGCAGCTCCCTCTTAAGCGGGGGCTACAATGAGCAGTTCTTC,CASSSLLSGGYNEQFF
.,TRBD2,TRBJ2-2,TRBV6-5,TGTGCCAGCAGTATTCCGGGACTAGACACCGGGGAGCTGTTTTTT,CASSIPGLDTGELFF
once,.,TRBJ2-2,TRBV7-9,TGTGCCAGCAGCGGACCCTTGGGGCCCGACGGTGGGCTGTTTTTT,CASSGPLGPDGGLFF
.,.,TRBJ1-3,TRBV2,TGTGCCAGCAGGTCCCGATCAGGTACTGGAAACACCATATATTTT,CASRSRSGTGNTIYF
.,TRBD1,TRBJ1-1,TRBV11-2,TGTGCCAGCAGCCGGGGACAGGGTTGGCGAGCTTTCTTT,CASSRGQGWRAFF
.,TRBD2,TRBJ2-1,TRBV7-9,TGTGCCAGCAGCGGGACTAGCGACGCCTACAATGAGCAGTTCTTC,CASSGTSDAYNEQFF
few,.,TRBJ2-3,TRBV9,TGTGCCAGCAGCGTATTTGGCGGGGACACAGATACGCAGTATTTT,CASSVFGGDTDTQYF
.,TRBD1,TRBJ2-2,TRBV4-3,TGCGCCAGCAGCCAAGACCCTAAGGGGGCGCGGGTCACCGGGGAGCTGTTTTTT,CASSQDPKGARVTGELFF
.,.,TRBJ2-1,TRBV9,TGTGCCAGCAGCGTATACGGCGGTACCTACAATGAGCAGTTCTTC,CASSVYGGTYNEQFF
large,.,TRBJ2-2,TRBV14,TGTGCCAGCAGCCAGATGGACGAGGGTGGCACCGGGGAGCTGTTTTTT,CASSQMDEGGTGELFF
medium-sized,TRBD2,TRBJ2-1,TRBV9,TGTGCCAGCAGCGTTAGCGGGAGAAGTGGGAATGAGCAGTTCTTC,CASSVSGRSGNEQFF
.,.,TRBJ2-7,TRBV7-9,TGTGCCAGCAGCCCGCAGACAGACTACGAGCAGTACTTC,CASSPQTDYEQYF
.,.,TRBJ2-7,TRBV7-9,TGTGCCAGCGGGACTTACTACGAGCAGTACTTC,CASGTYYEQYF
.,.,TRBJ2-5,TRBV28,TGTGCCAGCAGTTTGGGGAATGAAGAGACCCAGTACTTC,CASSLGNEETQYF
few,.,TRBJ2-7,TRBV11-2,TGTGCCAGCAGTCGATACTACGAGCAGTACTTC,CASSRYYEQYF
.,.,TRBJ1-1,TRBV5-8,TGTGCCAGCAGCTTTTGGGGGGAAGCTTTCTTT,CASSFWGEAFF
.,.,TRBJ1-2,TRBV6-6,TGTGCCAGCAGTTTATTAAAGGACTATGGCTACACCTTC,CASSLLKDYGYTF
.,.,TRBJ1-6,TRBV15,TGTGCCACCAGCAGAGATCTAATGAGGAGTTATAATTCACCCCTCCACTTT,CATSRDLMRSYNSPLHF
.,.,TRBJ2-2,TRBV11-1,TGTGCCAGCAGCTTAGGAACCTGGGCTCAGCAGGGTCCCGGGGAGCTGTTTTTT,CASSLGTWAQQGPGELFF